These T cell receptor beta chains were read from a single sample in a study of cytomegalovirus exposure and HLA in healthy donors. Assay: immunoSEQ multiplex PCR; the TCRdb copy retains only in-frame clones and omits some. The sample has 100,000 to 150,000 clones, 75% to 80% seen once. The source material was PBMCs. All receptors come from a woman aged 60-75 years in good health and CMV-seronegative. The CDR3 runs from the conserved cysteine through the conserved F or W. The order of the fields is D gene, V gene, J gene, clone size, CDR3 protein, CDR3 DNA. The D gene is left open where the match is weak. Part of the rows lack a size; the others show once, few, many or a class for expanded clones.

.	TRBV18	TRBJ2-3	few	CASSPTSSTDTQYF	TGTGCCAGCTCACCTACTTCTAGCACAGATACGCAGTATTTT
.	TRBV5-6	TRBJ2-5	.	CASSFTGGGQTQYF	TGTGCCAGCAGCTTTACTGGGGGCGGGCAGACCCAGTACTTC
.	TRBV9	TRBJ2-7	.	CASSAGQLTSYEQYF	TGTGCCAGCAGCGCCGGACAGCTAACCTCCTACGAGCAGTACTTC
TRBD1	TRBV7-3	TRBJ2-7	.	CASSLAETGSGYEQYF	TGTGCCAGCAGCTTAGCCGAGACAGGGTCGGGCTACGAGCAGTACTTC
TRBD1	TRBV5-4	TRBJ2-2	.	CASSLTGQGYPGELFF	TGTGCCAGCAGCTTGACTGGACAGGGATATCCCGGGGAGCTGTTTTTT
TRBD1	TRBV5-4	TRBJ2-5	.	CASSSQTGTETQYF	TGTGCCAGCAGCTCTCAGACAGGGACAGAGACCCAGTACTTC
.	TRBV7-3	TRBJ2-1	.	CASSLNPGGGEQFF	TGTGCCAGCAGCTTAAATCCCGGGGGAGGTGAGCAGTTCTTC
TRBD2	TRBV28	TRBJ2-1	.	CASSSPGLAGGSYEQFF	TGTGCCAGCAGTTCACCCGGACTAGCGGGAGGATCGTATGAGCAGTTCTTC
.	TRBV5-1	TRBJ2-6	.	CASSLDYMTGANVLTF	TGCGCCAGCAGCTTGGACTACATGACTGGGGCCAACGTCCTGACTTTC
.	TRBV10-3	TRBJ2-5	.	CAISESLSGTQYF	TGTGCCATCAGTGAGTCACTTAGCGGGACCCAGTACTTC
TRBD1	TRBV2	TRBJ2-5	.	CASRGGQGYQYF	TGTGCCAGCAGGGGGGGACAGGGGTATCAGTACTTC
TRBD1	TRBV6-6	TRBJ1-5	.	CASVQGDVGNQPQHF	TGTGCCAGCGTACAGGGGGACGTGGGCAATCAGCCCCAGCATTTT
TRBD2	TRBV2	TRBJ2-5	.	CASSTGLVQETQYF	TGTGCCAGCAGTACAGGACTAGTCCAAGAGACCCAGTACTTC
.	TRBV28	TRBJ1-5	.	CASSLGGLVYGSQPQHF	TGTGCCAGCTCCCTGGGGGGTTTAGTGTACGGGAGTCAGCCCCAGCATTTT
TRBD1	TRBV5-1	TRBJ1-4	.	CASSLESGGTEKLFF	TGCGCCAGCAGCTTGGAGTCAGGGGGCACTGAAAAACTGTTTTTT
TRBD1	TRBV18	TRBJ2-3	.	CASSPPRGQGKADTQYF	TGTGCCAGCTCACCACCGAGAGGACAGGGAAAGGCAGATACGCAGTATTTT
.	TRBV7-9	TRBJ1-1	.	CSSGGRDTEAFF	TGTTCCAGCGGGGGCAGGGACACTGAAGCTTTCTTT
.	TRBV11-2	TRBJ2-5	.	CASSPGVAEQETQYF	TGTGCCAGCAGCCCGGGGGTAGCGGAGCAAGAGACCCAGTACTTC
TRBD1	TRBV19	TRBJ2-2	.	CASSKQGDTGELFF	TGTGCCAGTAGTAAACAGGGGGACACCGGGGAGCTGTTTTTT
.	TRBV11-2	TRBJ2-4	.	CASSPIGRNIQYF	TGTGCCAGCAGCCCGATCGGTAGAAACATTCAGTACTTC
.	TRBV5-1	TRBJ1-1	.	CASSLSTTMNTEAFF	TGCGCCAGCAGCTTGTCCACGACAATGAACACTGAAGCTTTCTTT
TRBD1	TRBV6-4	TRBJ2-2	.	CASSPGTGNTGELFF	TGTGCCAGCAGTCCCGGGACAGGAAACACCGGGGAGCTGTTTTTT
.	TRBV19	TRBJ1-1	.	CASSIGRGTEAFF	TGTGCCAGTAGTATCGGACGGGGGACTGAAGCTTTCTTT
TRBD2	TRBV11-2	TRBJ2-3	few	CASSMGLAGGQDTQYF	TGTGCCAGCAGCATGGGACTAGCGGGGGGGCAAGATACGCAGTATTTT
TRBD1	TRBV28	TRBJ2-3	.	CASSSTGSRSTDTQYF	TGTGCCAGCAGCTCGACAGGGAGCCGTAGCACAGATACGCAGTATTTT
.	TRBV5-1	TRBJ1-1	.	CASSLTGTPNTEAFF	TGCGCCAGCAGCCTAACCGGGACACCAAACACTGAAGCTTTCTTT
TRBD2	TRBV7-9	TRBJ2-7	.	CASSPRGLAGIYEQYF	TGTGCCAGCAGCCCCAGGGGACTAGCGGGGATATACGAGCAGTACTTC
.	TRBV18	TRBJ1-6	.	CASSLDRYNSPLHF	TGTGCCAGCTCTCTTGACAGGTACAATTCACCCCTCCACTTT
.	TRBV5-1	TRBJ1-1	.	CASSWGVQRGNTEAFF	TGCGCCAGCAGCTGGGGGGTACAGAGGGGGAACACTGAAGCTTTCTTT
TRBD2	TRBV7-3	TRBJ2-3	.	CASSSRSGGGTDTQYF	TGTGCCAGCAGCTCCCGTAGCGGGGGGGGCACAGATACGCAGTATTTT
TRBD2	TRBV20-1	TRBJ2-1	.	CSAQRGEQFF	TGCAGTGCCCAGCGGGGGGAGCAGTTCTTC
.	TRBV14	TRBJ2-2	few	CASSQDLRGGELFF	TGTGCCAGCAGCCAGGACCTTCGGGGTGGGGAGCTGTTTTTT
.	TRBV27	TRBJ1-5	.	CASSLSRRSNQPQHF	TGTGCCAGCAGTTTATCTCGGCGGAGCAATCAGCCCCAGCATTTT
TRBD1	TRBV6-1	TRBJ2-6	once	CASSGGTGLSSGANVLTF	TGTGCCAGCAGTGGTGGGACAGGATTAAGCTCTGGGGCCAACGTCCTGACTTTC
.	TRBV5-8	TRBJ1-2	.	CASSFGGLYGYTF	TGTGCCAGCAGCTTCGGCGGACTTTATGGCTACACCTTC
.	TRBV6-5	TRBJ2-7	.	CASSYAEGTYEQYF	TGTGCCAGCAGTTACGCGGAGGGGACCTACGAGCAGTACTTC
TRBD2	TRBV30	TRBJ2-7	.	CASRSSGVYDEQYF	TGTGCCTCTCGATCTAGCGGGGTCTACGACGAGCAGTACTTC
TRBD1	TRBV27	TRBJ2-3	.	CASSKPGQGTDTQYF	TGTGCCAGCAGTAAACCGGGACAGGGGACAGATACGCAGTATTTT
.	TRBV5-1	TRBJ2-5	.	CASSLGTVDSFWNQETQYF	TGCGCCAGCAGCTTGGGGACAGTCGACAGCTTTTGGAATCAAGAGACCCAGTACTTC
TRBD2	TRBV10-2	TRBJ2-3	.	CASSRGGSTDTQYF	TGCGCCAGCAGTCGGGGGGGCAGCACAGATACGCAGTATTTT
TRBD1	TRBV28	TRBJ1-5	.	CASSPGQGPYSNQPQHF	TGTGCCAGCTCACCGGGACAGGGCCCGTATAGCAATCAGCCCCAGCATTTT
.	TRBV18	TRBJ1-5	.	CASRAAGKDQPQHF	TGTGCCAGCCGCGCGGCAGGGAAGGATCAGCCCCAGCATTTT
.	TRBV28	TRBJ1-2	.	CASSWFGAPAGYGYTF	TGTGCCAGCAGTTGGTTTGGGGCCCCGGCCGGTTATGGCTACACCTTC
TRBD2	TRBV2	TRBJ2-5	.	CASSPGTSDQETQYF	TGTGCCAGCAGTCCCGGGACTAGCGACCAAGAGACCCAGTACTTC
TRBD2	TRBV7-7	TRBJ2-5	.	CASSPGTSGGLYQETQYF	TGTGCTAGCAGCCCCGGGACTAGCGGGGGCTTGTACCAAGAGACCCAGTACTTC
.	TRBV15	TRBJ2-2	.	CATSRVGTSTGELFF	TGTGCCACCAGCAGAGTGGGGACTTCGACCGGGGAGCTGTTTTTT
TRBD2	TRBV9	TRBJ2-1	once	CASSVASGNSYNEQFF	TGTGCCAGCAGCGTCGCTAGCGGTAACTCCTACAATGAGCAGTTCTTC
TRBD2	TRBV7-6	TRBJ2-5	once	CASSPLTGTSGGGAKTQYF	TGTGCCAGCAGCCCACTTACCGGGACTAGCGGGGGGGGCGCAAAGACCCAGTACTTC
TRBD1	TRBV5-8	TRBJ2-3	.	CASSLGQGLETDTQYF	TGTGCCAGCAGCTTGGGACAGGGGTTGGAGACAGATACGCAGTATTTT
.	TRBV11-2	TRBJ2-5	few	CASSLEGAKQRTQYF	TGTGCCAGCAGCTTAGAAGGGGCCAAGCAAAGGACCCAGTACTTC
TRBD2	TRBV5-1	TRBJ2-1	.	CASSLVALAGENGEQFF	TGCGCCAGCAGCTTGGTTGCCCTAGCGGGAGAGAACGGTGAGCAGTTCTTC
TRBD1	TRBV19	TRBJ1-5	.	CASSTEPTGGGPQHF	TGTGCCAGTAGTACCGAACCGACAGGGGGAGGGCCCCAGCATTTT
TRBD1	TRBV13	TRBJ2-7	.	CASSTRDRGYYEQYF	TGTGCCAGCAGCACGAGGGACAGGGGCTACTACGAGCAGTACTTC
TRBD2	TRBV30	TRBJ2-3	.	CAWSPATGTTRWYF	TGTGCCTGGAGCCCAGCCACCGGGACTACCCGTTGGTATTTT